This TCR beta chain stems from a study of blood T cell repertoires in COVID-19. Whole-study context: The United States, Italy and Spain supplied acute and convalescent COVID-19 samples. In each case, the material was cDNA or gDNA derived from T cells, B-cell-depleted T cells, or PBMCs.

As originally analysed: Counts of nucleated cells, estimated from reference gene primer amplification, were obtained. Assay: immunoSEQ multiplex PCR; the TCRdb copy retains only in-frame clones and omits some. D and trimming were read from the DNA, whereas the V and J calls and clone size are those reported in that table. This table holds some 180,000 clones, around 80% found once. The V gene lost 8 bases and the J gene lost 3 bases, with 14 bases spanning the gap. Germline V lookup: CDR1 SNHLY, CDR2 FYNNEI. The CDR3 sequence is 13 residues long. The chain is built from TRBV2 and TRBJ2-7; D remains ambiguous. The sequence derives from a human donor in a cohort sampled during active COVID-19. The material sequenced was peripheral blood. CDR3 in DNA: TGTGCCAGCCTTGATCGGGTGAACTACGAGCAGTACTTC. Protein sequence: CASLDRVNYEQYF.